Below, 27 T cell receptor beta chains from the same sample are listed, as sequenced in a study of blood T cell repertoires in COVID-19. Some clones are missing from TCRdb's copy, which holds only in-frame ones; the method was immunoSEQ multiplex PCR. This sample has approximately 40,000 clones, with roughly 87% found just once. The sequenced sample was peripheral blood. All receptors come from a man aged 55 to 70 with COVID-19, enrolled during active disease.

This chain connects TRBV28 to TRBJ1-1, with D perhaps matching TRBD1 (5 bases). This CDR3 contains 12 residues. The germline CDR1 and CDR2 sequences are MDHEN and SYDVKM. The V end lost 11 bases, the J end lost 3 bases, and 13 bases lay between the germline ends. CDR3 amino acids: CASQDGYTEAFF. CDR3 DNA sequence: TGTGCCTCACAGGACGGTTACACTGAAGCTTTCTTT.

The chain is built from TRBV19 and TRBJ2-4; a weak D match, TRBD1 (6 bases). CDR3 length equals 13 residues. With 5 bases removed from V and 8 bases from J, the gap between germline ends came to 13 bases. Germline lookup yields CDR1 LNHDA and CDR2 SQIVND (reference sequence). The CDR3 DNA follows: TGTGCCAGTAGTCCCCGGGACACGGACATTCAGTACTTC. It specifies CASSPRDTDIQYF.

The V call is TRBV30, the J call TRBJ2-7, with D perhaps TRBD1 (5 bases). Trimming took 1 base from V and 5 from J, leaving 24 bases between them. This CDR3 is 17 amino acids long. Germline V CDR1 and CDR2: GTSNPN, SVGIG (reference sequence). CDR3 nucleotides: TGTGCCTGGAGTGCGTCGGCAGGGCGGCATGTTTTTCACGAGCAGTACTTC. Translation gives CAWSASAGRHVFHEQYF.

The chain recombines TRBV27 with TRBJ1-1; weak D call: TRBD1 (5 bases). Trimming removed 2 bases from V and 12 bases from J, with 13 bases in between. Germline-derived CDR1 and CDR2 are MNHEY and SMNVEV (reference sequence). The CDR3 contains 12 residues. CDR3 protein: CASSLEGVGTFF. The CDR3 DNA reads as TGTGCCAGCAGTTTAGAAGGGGTGGGAACTTTCTTT.

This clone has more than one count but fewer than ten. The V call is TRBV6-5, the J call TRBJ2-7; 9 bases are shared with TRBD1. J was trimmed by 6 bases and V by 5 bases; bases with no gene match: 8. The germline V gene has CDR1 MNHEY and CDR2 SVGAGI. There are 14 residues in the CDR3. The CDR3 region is CASSIRDRVGEQYF. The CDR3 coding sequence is TGTGCCAGCAGTATCCGGGACAGGGTAGGCGAGCAGTACTTC.

In DNA, the CDR3 is TGCGCCAGCAGCCAAGGGGTTGGGGGGGAGACCCAGTACTTC. Amino acid sequence: CASSQGVGGETQYF. The V call is TRBV4-3, the J call TRBJ2-5; a weak D match, TRBD2 (6 bases). V lost 1 base and J lost 5, with 11 bases in between. Germline loops: CDR1 LGHNA, CDR2 YSLEER. The CDR3 extends over 14 amino acids.

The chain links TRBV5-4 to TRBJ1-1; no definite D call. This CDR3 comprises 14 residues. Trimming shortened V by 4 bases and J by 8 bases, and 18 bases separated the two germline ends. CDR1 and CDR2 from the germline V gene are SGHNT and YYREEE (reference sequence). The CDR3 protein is CASSLMEPSSEAFF. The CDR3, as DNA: TGTGCCAGCAGCCTCATGGAGCCATCGTCAGAAGCTTTCTTT.

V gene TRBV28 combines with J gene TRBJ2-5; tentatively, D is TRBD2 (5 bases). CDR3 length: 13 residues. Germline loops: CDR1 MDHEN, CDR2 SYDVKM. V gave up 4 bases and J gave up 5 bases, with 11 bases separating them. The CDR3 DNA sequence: TGTGCCAGCAGTTCACCAGCGGTGGAGACCCAGTACTTC. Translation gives CASSSPAVETQYF.

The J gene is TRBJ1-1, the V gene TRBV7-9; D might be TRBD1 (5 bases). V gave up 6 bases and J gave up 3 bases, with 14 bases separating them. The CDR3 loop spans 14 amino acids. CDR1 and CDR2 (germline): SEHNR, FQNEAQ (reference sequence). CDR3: CASRSEDIYTEAFF. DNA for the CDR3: TGTGCCAGCAGATCAGAGGACATTTACACTGAAGCTTTCTTT.

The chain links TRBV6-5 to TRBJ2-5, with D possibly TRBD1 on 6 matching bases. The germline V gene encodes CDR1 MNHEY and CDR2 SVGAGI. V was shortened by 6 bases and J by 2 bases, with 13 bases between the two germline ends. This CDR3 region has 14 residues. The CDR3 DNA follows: TGTGCCAGCAGATCCCATGACAGGCAAGAGACCCAGTACTTC. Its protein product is CASRSHDRQETQYF.

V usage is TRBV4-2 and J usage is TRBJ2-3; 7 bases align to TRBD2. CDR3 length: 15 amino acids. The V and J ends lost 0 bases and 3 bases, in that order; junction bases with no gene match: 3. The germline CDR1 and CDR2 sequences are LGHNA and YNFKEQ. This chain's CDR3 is CASSQEREQTDTQYF. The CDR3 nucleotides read TGTGCCAGCAGCCAAGAGCGGGAGCAGACAGATACGCAGTATTTT.

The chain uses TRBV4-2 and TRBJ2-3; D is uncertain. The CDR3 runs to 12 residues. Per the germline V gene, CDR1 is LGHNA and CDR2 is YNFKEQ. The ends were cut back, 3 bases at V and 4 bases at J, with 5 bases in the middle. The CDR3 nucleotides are TGTGCCAGCAGCCAGGCGGCAGATACGCAGTATTTT. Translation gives CASSQAADTQYF.

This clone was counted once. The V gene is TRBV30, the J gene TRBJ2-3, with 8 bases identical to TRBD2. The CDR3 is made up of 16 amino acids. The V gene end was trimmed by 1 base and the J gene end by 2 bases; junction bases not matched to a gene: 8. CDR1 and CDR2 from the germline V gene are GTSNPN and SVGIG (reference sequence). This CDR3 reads CAWSGVSGTYTDTQYF. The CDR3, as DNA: TGTGCCTGGAGTGGGGTTAGCGGGACTTACACAGATACGCAGTATTTT.

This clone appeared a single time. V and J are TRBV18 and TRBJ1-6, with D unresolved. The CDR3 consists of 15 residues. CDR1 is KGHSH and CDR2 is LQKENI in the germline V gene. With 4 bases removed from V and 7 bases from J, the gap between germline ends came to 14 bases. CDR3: CASSLHQASNSPLHF. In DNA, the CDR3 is TGTGCCAGCTCACTCCACCAGGCCAGCAATTCACCCCTCCACTTT. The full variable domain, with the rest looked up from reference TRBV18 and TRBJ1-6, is NAGVMQNPRHLVRRRGQEARLRCSPMKGHSHVYWYRQLPEEGLKFMVYLQKENIIDESGMPKERFSAEFPKEGPSILRIQQVVRGDSAAYFCASSLHQASNSPLHFGNGTRLTVT.

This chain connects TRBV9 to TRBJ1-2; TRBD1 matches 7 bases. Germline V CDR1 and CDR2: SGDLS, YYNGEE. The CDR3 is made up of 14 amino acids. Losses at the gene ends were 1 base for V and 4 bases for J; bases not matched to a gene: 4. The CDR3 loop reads CASSVNSGGYGYTF. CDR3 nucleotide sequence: TGTGCCAGCAGCGTAAACTCAGGGGGCTATGGCTACACCTTC.

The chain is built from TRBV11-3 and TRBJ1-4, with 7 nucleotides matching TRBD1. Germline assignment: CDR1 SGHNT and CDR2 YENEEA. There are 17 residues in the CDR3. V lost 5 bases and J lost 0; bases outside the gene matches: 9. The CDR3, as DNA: TGTGCCAGCAGCCCCGGGACAGAAGACGCAACTAATGAAAAACTGTTTTTT. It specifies CASSPGTEDATNEKLFF.

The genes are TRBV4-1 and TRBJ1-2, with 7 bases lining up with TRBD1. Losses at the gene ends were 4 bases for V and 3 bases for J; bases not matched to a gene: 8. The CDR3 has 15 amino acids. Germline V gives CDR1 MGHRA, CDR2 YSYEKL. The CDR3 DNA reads TGCGCCAGCAGCCTAAACGACAGGGACGACTATGGCTACACCTTC. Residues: CASSLNDRDDYGYTF.

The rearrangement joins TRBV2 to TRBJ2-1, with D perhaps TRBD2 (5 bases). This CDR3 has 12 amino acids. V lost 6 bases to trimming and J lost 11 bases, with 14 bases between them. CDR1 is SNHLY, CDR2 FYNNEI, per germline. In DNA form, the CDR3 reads TGTGCCAGCAGCGACCAGCGACTAAAGCAGTTCTTC. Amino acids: CASSDQRLKQFF.

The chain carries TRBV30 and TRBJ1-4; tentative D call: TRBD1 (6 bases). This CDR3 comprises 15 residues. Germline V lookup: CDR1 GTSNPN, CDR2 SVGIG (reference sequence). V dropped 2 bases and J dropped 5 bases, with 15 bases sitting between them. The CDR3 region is CAWSPTGSRNEKLFF. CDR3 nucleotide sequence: TGTGCCTGGAGTCCTACAGGGTCGAGGAATGAAAAACTGTTTTTT.

As DNA, the CDR3 is TGTGCCAGTAGTATAGATCTGGGGCTAGCCAAAAACATTCAGTACTTC. It encodes CASSIDLGLAKNIQYF. V is TRBV19 and J is TRBJ2-4; D might be TRBD1 (5 bases). V lost 0 bases and J 0 bases, leaving 9 bases between the germline ends. The germline gives CDR1 LNHDA, CDR2 SQIVND (reference sequence). The CDR3 has 16 amino acids. Drawing the rest from reference TRBV19 and TRBJ2-4, the complete variable domain is DGGITQSPKYLFRKEGQNVTLSCEQNLNHDAMYWYRQDPGQGLRLIYYSQIVNDFQKGDIAEGYSVSREKKESFPLTVTSAQKNPTAFYLCASSIDLGLAKNIQYFGAGTRLSVL.

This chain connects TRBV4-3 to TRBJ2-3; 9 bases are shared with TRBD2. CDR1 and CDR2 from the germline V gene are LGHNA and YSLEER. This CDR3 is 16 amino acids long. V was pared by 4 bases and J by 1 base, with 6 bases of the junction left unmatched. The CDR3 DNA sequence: TGCGCCAGCAGCCGGGTTAGCGGGAGTGGCACAGATACGCAGTATTTT. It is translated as CASSRVSGSGTDTQYF.

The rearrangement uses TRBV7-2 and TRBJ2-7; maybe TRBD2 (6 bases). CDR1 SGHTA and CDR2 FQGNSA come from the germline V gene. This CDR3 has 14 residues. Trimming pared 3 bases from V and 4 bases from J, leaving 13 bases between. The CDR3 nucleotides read TGTGCCAGCAGCTTCGGGGGAGGTTTGTACGAGCAGTACTTC. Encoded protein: CASSFGGGLYEQYF.

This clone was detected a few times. The CDR3 reads CASSERTGKAEQYF. The CDR3 DNA is TGTGCCAGCAGCGAGCGGACAGGTAAAGCCGAGCAGTACTTC. The chain has TRBV7-9 and TRBJ2-7; 7 positions agree with TRBD1. V was clipped by 5 bases and J by 6 bases; unmatched bases: 10. Germline CDR1 SEHNR, CDR2 FQNEAQ (reference sequence). This CDR3 is built from 14 residues.

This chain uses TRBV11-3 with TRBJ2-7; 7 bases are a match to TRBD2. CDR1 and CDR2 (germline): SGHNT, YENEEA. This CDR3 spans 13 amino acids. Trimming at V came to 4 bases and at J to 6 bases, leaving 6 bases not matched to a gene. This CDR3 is CASSSLGGGEQYF. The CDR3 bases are TGTGCCAGCAGCTCGTTGGGGGGGGGCGAGCAGTACTTC.

This chain's CDR3 is CASSRDSGYEQYF. As DNA, the CDR3 is TGTGCCAGCAGCCGGGACTCTGGCTACGAGCAGTACTTC. V usage is TRBV7-9 and J usage is TRBJ2-7; perhaps TRBD2 as D (6 bases). The germline V gene has CDR1 SEHNR and CDR2 FQNEAQ (reference sequence). This CDR3 is 13 amino acids long. V lost 5 bases and J 3 bases, leaving 11 bases between the germline ends.

CDR3 sequence reads: CASSQDGNRVTDTQYF. The DNA for the CDR3 is TGTGCCAGCAGCCAAGATGGGAACAGGGTCACAGATACGCAGTATTTT. J is TRBJ2-3 and V is TRBV4-2, with a tentative D call TRBD1 (6 bases). Trimming removed 0 bases from V and 2 bases from J, with 12 bases in between. CDR3 length equals 16 residues. From germline, CDR1 is LGHNA and CDR2 YNFKEQ.

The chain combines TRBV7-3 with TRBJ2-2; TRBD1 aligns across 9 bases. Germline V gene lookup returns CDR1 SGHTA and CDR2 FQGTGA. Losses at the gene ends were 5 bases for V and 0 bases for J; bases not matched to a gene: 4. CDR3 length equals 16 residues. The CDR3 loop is CASSTRQGANTGELFF. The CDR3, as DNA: TGTGCCAGCAGCACGCGACAGGGGGCGAACACCGGGGAGCTGTTTTTT.